Reported below is one T cell receptor beta chain. The data derive from a study of OX40 agonist ivuxolimab in advanced cancers. This table comes from immunoSEQ multiplex PCR, and its TCRdb copy is limited to in-frame clones, with some not included. Of some 75,000 clones in the sample, around nine tenths were seen once. The TCR was taken from an adult with an advanced solid tumor such as melanoma, head and neck, liver or kidney cancer. Sequenced material: CD4+ or CD8+ T cells sorted from blood, taken in a trial of the OX40 agonist ivuxolimab.

In nucleotides, the CDR3 is TGTGCCAGCAGCTCGGGTGCCGGGGAGCTGTTTTTT. Its protein product is CASSSGAGELFF. V usage is TRBV7-8 and J usage is TRBJ2-2; D not resolved. The V end lost 4 bases, the J end lost 6 bases, and 6 bases lay between the germline ends. The germline CDR1 and CDR2 sequences are SGHVS and FQNEAQ. CDR3 length: 12 residues.